This T cell receptor beta chain was obtained from a study of blood T cells in healthy people across ages. Study observations and caveats: Older age went with lower TCR beta diversity per million T cells, in a roughly linear way. Unsorted PBMCs blocked a conclusive comparison of naive and antigen-experienced cells.

Alongside a J-beta primer mix, a sample-barcoded 5' primer served in a second PCR lasting roughly 7 to 11 cycles. Every cDNA molecule bore a tag from a template-switch adaptor containing 12 random nucleotides. TCRdb processed the 5' RACE reads anew with MiXCR; each CDR3 protein has one entry. The sample has about 1.8 million distinct CDR3 sequences, about 50% seen once. Concerning this clonotype itself: Its antigen remains unidentified.

The trim removed 4 bases at V and 7 bases at J, leaving 6 bases unmatched. CDR3 length equals 15 residues. Germline V gene sequence: CDR1 ENHRY, CDR2 SYGVKD. The receptor was derived from a woman in her thirties or forties in good health. Sequenced sample: blood. The chain joins TRBV10-3 to TRBJ2-1; 11 nucleotides match TRBD2. For the CDR3, the DNA is TGTGCCATCAGTGGATCCGGGACTAGCGGTAATGAGCAGTTCTTC. This codes for CAISGSGTSGNEQFF.